Listed below are T cell receptor beta chains from one sample, sequenced in a study of blood T cell repertoires in COVID-19. The table came from immunoSEQ multiplex PCR; TCRdb's copy has only in-frame clones and leaves some out. The sample lists hundreds of thousands of clones, almost 90% occurring once. Material for sequencing was peripheral blood. These receptors originate from an elderly man with acute or convalescent COVID-19. Each CDR3 is given with its conserved first and last residue. The D gene is left open where the match is weak. The size field is filled for only some rows; it gives once, few, many or a size class.

TRBD2,TRBJ2-5,-,TRBV5-4,TGTGCCAGCAGCTTGGTCGGTACTAGCGGGAGCGAGACCCAGTACTTC,CASSLVGTSGSETQYF
TRBD2,TRBJ2-5,-,TRBV2,TGTGCCAGCAGTGAAGCGGTACTAGCGGGAGCTGAGACCCAGTACTTC,CASSEAVLAGAETQYF
TRBD1,TRBJ1-1,-,TRBV7-9,TGTGCCAGCAGCTCCCGGGACAGCTCTCACACTGAAGCTTTCTTT,CASSSRDSSHTEAFF
-,TRBJ1-5,-,TRBV7-2,TGTGCCAGCAACCCTACCCGTAATAGCAATCAGCCCCAGCATTTT,CASNPTRNSNQPQHF
-,TRBJ1-5,-,TRBV3-1/TRBV3-2,TGTGCCAGCAGCCAAGATAGTCAGCCCCAGCATTTT,CASSQDSQPQHF
TRBD1,TRBJ2-2,-,TRBV27,TGTGCCAGCAGCACCGGGACAGGGTCCGGGGAGCTGTTTTTT,CASSTGTGSGELFF
-,TRBJ1-2,-,TRBV28,TGTGCCAGCAGCCCATCCAGGGGATTTCGGTATGGCTACACCTTC,CASSPSRGFRYGYTF
TRBD1,TRBJ2-5,-,TRBV9,TGTGCCAGCAGCCCCCGGACAGGGGAGGGAGAGACCCAGTACTTC,CASSPRTGEGETQYF
TRBD2,TRBJ2-3,-,TRBV18,TGTGCCAGCTCACCACGGTTAGCGGGAGGTTCTAGCACAGATACGCAGTATTTT,CASSPRLAGGSSTDTQYF
-,TRBJ2-5,-,TRBV7-2,TGTGCCAGCAGCATACAGCTTTTAGTACAAGAGACCCAGTACTTC,CASSIQLLVQETQYF
-,TRBJ1-4,-,TRBV28,TGTGCCAGCATCCAGACAGGAGTGACAACTAATGAAAAACTGTTTTTT,CASIQTGVTTNEKLFF
-,TRBJ1-3,few,TRBV19,TGTGCCAGTAGTATAGATCTATTGACTCCAGGAAACACCATATATTTT,CASSIDLLTPGNTIYF
-,TRBJ2-7,-,TRBV19,TGTGCCAGTAGTATCCAGCTGGGCCCCCGCGGGGACGAGCAGTACTTC,CASSIQLGPRGDEQYF
TRBD2,TRBJ2-5,-,TRBV5-4,TGTGCCAGCAGCACCGGACTAGCGGGGCAAGAGACCCAGTACTTC,CASSTGLAGQETQYF
-,TRBJ1-2,-,TRBV12-3/TRBV12-4,TGTGCCAGCAAGGGACAAAATAACTATGGCTACACCTTC,CASKGQNNYGYTF
-,TRBJ1-6,-,TRBV21-1,TGTGCCAGCAGCACCCGGCGGGGACAGGAGCAACCTCTCTCCTATAATTCACCCCTCCACTTT,CASSTRRGQEQPLSYNSPLHF
-,TRBJ2-3,-,TRBV9,TGTGCCAGCAGCGGCGGGATCACAGATACGCAGTATTTT,CASSGGITDTQYF
-,TRBJ2-2,-,TRBV28,TGTGCCAGCAGTCCGAGTGTTGACACCGGGGAGCTGTTTTTT,CASSPSVDTGELFF
-,TRBJ2-7,-,TRBV4-2,TGTGCCAGCAGCCTGGAAGTGAGGGCCAGGTACGAGCAGTACTTC,CASSLEVRARYEQYF
-,TRBJ1-2,-,TRBV9,TGTGCCAGCAGCGTAGCTATGGCGGGCTATGGCTACACCTTC,CASSVAMAGYGYTF
TRBD1,TRBJ2-2,-,TRBV7-3,TGTGCCAGCAGCTTAACGCACAGGGGAGCGAACACCGGGGAGCTGTTTTTT,CASSLTHRGANTGELFF
TRBD2,TRBJ2-1,-,TRBV6-2/TRBV6-3,TGTGCCAGCAGTTACCAGCGGGAGGGCATTTACAATGAGCAGTTCTTC,CASSYQREGIYNEQFF
TRBD1,TRBJ2-1,-,TRBV18,TGTGCCAGCTCACCGAGGATGGCCGGGACAGGGAACTACAATGAGCAGTTCTTC,CASSPRMAGTGNYNEQFF
TRBD1,TRBJ2-5,-,TRBV5-1,TGCGCCAGCAGCCGCGGGACAGGGGGAGAGACCCAGTACTTC,CASSRGTGGETQYF
-,TRBJ1-4,-,TRBV28,TGTGCCAGCAGTTCCTACATAGACACACTTAATGAAAAACTGTTTTTT,CASSSYIDTLNEKLFF
-,TRBJ2-1,-,TRBV19,TGTGCCAGTTCTCAAGGGGGAATATACAATGAGCAGTTCTTC,CASSQGGIYNEQFF
TRBD1,TRBJ1-2,-,TRBV18,TGTGCCAGCTCACCATCGACAGGGGAAAGCTATGGCTACACCTTC,CASSPSTGESYGYTF
TRBD1,TRBJ1-4,once,TRBV23-1,TGCGCCAGCAGTCAGACAGGGCCTTCTATGGAGAAACTGTTTTTT,CASSQTGPSMEKLFF
TRBD2,TRBJ2-1,-,TRBV28,TGTGCCAGCAGTAGGTTAGCGGGGGCTTACAATGAGCAGTTCTTC,CASSRLAGAYNEQFF
-,TRBJ2-1,-,TRBV6-5,TGTGCCAGCAGTCTTGTATCGAGCTACAATGAGCAGTTCTTC,CASSLVSSYNEQFF
TRBD2,TRBJ2-3,few,TRBV28,TGTGCCAGCAGGGGGAGTGCGGGGGGACCGGGGACGCAGTATTTT,CASRGSAGGPGTQYF
TRBD2,TRBJ2-7,few,TRBV5-1,TGCGCCAGCAGCCCGCAAGCGGGGGCCAAGACCTACGAGCAGTACTTC,CASSPQAGAKTYEQYF
TRBD1,TRBJ2-5,-,TRBV9,TGTGCCAGCAGCGTAAAGGGACAGCCCGAAGAGACCCAGTACTTC,CASSVKGQPEETQYF
TRBD2,TRBJ2-5,-,TRBV10-1,TGCGCCATCCCGATAGCGGGAGAGGGGGAGACCCAGTACTTC,CAIPIAGEGETQYF
-,TRBJ1-1,-,TRBV6-6,TGTGCCAGCAGTTACGGGGGGGCGGGTATTGAAGCTTTCTTT,CASSYGGAGIEAFF
TRBD1,TRBJ1-2,-,TRBV5-1,TGCGCCAGCAGCTTATCACCAACAGGGGTCGGCTACACCTTC,CASSLSPTGVGYTF
TRBD2,TRBJ2-1,-,TRBV5-4,TGTGCCAGCAGCTATCGAGGCGGGAGGGCCTACAATGAGCAGTTCTTC,CASSYRGGRAYNEQFF
-,TRBJ2-5,-,TRBV15,TGTGCCACCAGCCTAACTCTAGCTGGCGAGACCCAGTACTTC,CATSLTLAGETQYF
-,TRBJ1-2,-,TRBV2,TGTGCCAGCAGTGAACAGGGTAGCTATGGCTACACCTTC,CASSEQGSYGYTF
TRBD1,TRBJ1-3,-,TRBV13,TGTGCCAGCAGCACCCGACGGGACAGGAGAAACACCATATATTTT,CASSTRRDRRNTIYF
TRBD1,TRBJ1-5,-,TRBV7-9,TGTGCCATACAGACAGGGACTGGCCCCAATCAGCCCCAGCATTTT,CAIQTGTGPNQPQHF
TRBD1,TRBJ1-5,-,TRBV19,TGTGGGACAGGGGATCCTAGGACAAATCAGCCCCAGCATTTT,CGTGDPRTNQPQHF
-,TRBJ2-6,-,TRBV13,TGTGCCAGCAGCCCGGGTACTGGGGCCAACGTCCTGACTTTC,CASSPGTGANVLTF